This T cell receptor (beta chain) appears in the sequencing data of a study of OX40 agonist ivuxolimab in advanced cancers. A few counts support this clone. Here immunoSEQ multiplex PCR was the method, and the copy in TCRdb shows in-frame clones only, minus some. This sample carries under 14,000 clones, around 73% of them seen once, and the ten largest clones take 25% to 40%. The CDR3 totals 15 residues. Germline values: CDR1 SEHNR, CDR2 FQNEAQ (reference sequence). Trimming at V came to 4 bases and at J to 2 bases, leaving 5 bases not matched to a gene. The J gene is TRBJ1-2, the V gene TRBV7-9, with 9 bases lining up with TRBD1. This clonotype originated in an adult with an advanced solid tumor such as melanoma, head and neck, liver or kidney cancer. Sequencing used CD4+ or CD8+ T cells sorted from blood, obtained in a trial of the OX40 agonist ivuxolimab. Written as DNA, the CDR3 is TGTGCCAGCAGCTCCGGACAGGGGCAAAACTATGGCTACACCTTC. Encoded protein: CASSSGQGQNYGYTF.